The entry below gives a single TCR beta chain sequence along with its context. What it binds is unknown. After removal of 3 bases from V and 6 bases from J, the junction contained 10 bases not matched to a gene. The CDR3 consists of 16 residues. Germline CDR1 MDHEN, CDR2 SYDVKM. These data belong to a study of T cell responses to AZD1222 COVID-19 vaccine. Study-wide findings and caveats: A mostly white British donor set with more females was recruited, and clonal diversity was possibly underestimated. Vaccine-associated CD4 TCRs ranged over spike, dominating at 160-218 and 743-854. Reports say nearly half of spike-specific TCRs go after unmutated variant regions.

Clones were sequenced by immunoSEQ multiplex PCR, and TCRdb holds only the in-frame ones, with some missing. Of about 83,000 clones in the sample, around 90% were seen once. The material was peripheral blood, obtained on day 0 of MenACWY control vaccination. The sequence derives from an adult in good health. This rearrangement joins TRBV28 to TRBJ1-5; 8 positions agree with TRBD1. CDR3 region: CASSFSADRASQPQHF. DNA of the CDR3: TGTGCCAGCAGTTTCTCCGCGGACAGGGCAAGTCAGCCCCAGCATTTT.